Listed below are T cell receptor beta chains from one sample, sequenced in a study of beta chain features in type 1 diabetes. Clones were sequenced by immunoSEQ multiplex PCR, and TCRdb holds only the in-frame ones, with some missing. The profile shows around 140,000 clones, roughly 10% of them singletons. Sequenced: central memory CD4+ T cells from blood. The receptor set was obtained from a young man with type 1 diabetes. Each CDR3 is given with its conserved first and last residue. D genes are given only for firm matches. Size is stated for part of the rows, as once, few or many counts, or as a class when the clone is expanded.

j_call clone_size d_call v_call cdr3_nt cdr3_aa
TRBJ2-7 few TRBD2 TRBV11-2 TGTGCCAGCAGCTTGGGACTAGCGGGGGACGAGCAGTACTTC CASSLGLAGDEQYF
TRBJ2-3 - - TRBV5-1 TGCGCCAGCAGCTTGGAGGCCAGGGGAGATACAGATACGCAGTATTTT CASSLEARGDTDTQYF
TRBJ2-7 few TRBD2 TRBV11-1 TGTGCCAGCAGCTCCCCGTCTAGCGGGGGCTACGAGCAGTACTTC CASSSPSSGGYEQYF
TRBJ1-1 - TRBD1 TRBV5-1 TGCGCCAGCAGCCGGACAGGGGGCTCAATGAACACTGAAGCTTTCTTT CASSRTGGSMNTEAFF
TRBJ2-7 - - TRBV6-5 TGTGCCAGCAGTTACTCGGTGTCAGATACCTACGAGCAGTACTTC CASSYSVSDTYEQYF
TRBJ1-4 few TRBD1 TRBV5-4 TGTGCCAGCAGCCCCGGGACAGGGGGAGGCACTAATGAAAAACTGTTTTTT CASSPGTGGGTNEKLFF
TRBJ1-4 many - TRBV7-2 TGTGCCAGCGGTGACAGAAGTGGGGAAAAACTGTTTTTT CASGDRSGEKLFF
TRBJ1-6 few TRBD1 TRBV5-1 TGCGCCAGCAGCACCTGGACAGGGAACGGGCATTCACCCCTCCACTTT CASSTWTGNGHSPLHF
TRBJ2-1 few - TRBV5-1 TGCGCCAGCAGCTTGGGACCGGGGAATGAGCAGTTCTTC CASSLGPGNEQFF
TRBJ2-7 few - TRBV5-1 TGCGCCAGCAGCTTGGAAGACACATTCTCCTACGAGCAGTACTTC CASSLEDTFSYEQYF
TRBJ1-2 few - TRBV6-6 TGTGCCAGCAGTGAGGCGGCAGGGAGGCACTATGGCTACACCTTC CASSEAAGRHYGYTF
TRBJ2-3 few - TRBV6-6 TGTGCCAGCAGTCCCCGACTTGAATCAGATACGCAGTATTTT CASSPRLESDTQYF
TRBJ2-7 - - TRBV30 TGTGCCTGGGCCCGCGCCGCCGAGCAGTACTTC CAWARAAEQYF
TRBJ2-5 few TRBD1 TRBV4-1 TGCGCCAGCAGCCGGTCCCACAGGGGCGAAGAGACCCAGTACTTC CASSRSHRGEETQYF
TRBJ1-4 few - TRBV19 TGTGCCAGTAAGGACAATGTTCGGAGGAGGGCTAATGAAAAACTGTTTTTT CASKDNVRRRANEKLFF
TRBJ2-7 - TRBD1 TRBV2 TGTGCCAGCATGAAACAGGGGTCTACCTACGAGCAGTACTTC CASMKQGSTYEQYF
TRBJ2-2 few - TRBV7-3 TGTGCCAGCAGCTTAGCGGCTAGCAGAGGGGAGCTGTTTTTT CASSLAASRGELFF
TRBJ1-1 few TRBD1 TRBV7-2 TGTGCCAGCAGCTTAGGCGACAGGGGGCTAACTGAAGCTTTCTTT CASSLGDRGLTEAFF
TRBJ2-7 few TRBD1 TRBV28 TGTGCCAGCAGCCCGGGACAGGGGGGCGAGCAGTACTTC CASSPGQGGEQYF
TRBJ1-6 few TRBD1 TRBV6-5 TGTGCCAGCAGACAGACAGGGGGATATGGTTCACCCCTCCACTTT CASRQTGGYGSPLHF
TRBJ2-1 few - TRBV4-2 TGTGCCAGCAGCCAGGACCAGGGTAGGTCCTACAATGAGCAGTTCTTC CASSQDQGRSYNEQFF
TRBJ2-1 - - TRBV25-1 TGTGCCAGCCGGGACTACAATGAGCAGTTCTTC CASRDYNEQFF
TRBJ1-5 few TRBD1 TRBV19 TGTGCCAGTAGTGGGACAGGGTATCAGCCCCAGCATTTT CASSGTGYQPQHF
TRBJ2-1 few - TRBV18 TGTGCCAGCTCACCCAGGGAAAATGAGCAGTTCTTC CASSPRENEQFF
TRBJ1-5 few TRBD1 TRBV7-9 TGTGCCAGCAGCTTAGTGGGACAGGGGTCTGTGAGCAATCAGCCCCAGCATTTT CASSLVGQGSVSNQPQHF
TRBJ1-1 - TRBD1 TRBV5-1 TGCGCCAGCAGCTTGGGGGACAGGGGTACGGCTGAAGCTTTCTTT CASSLGDRGTAEAFF
TRBJ2-1 - - TRBV5-1 TGCGCCAGCAGCTCCAACACTTTGTCCGCGGCTTACAATGAGCAGTTCTTC CASSSNTLSAAYNEQFF
TRBJ2-1 - - TRBV9 TGTGCCAGCAGCGGGACAGTGTACAATGAGCAGTTCTTC CASSGTVYNEQFF
TRBJ1-1 few TRBD1 TRBV30 TGTGCCTGGAGGCAGGGGGGCACTGAAGCTTTCTTT CAWRQGGTEAFF
TRBJ2-3 few TRBD2 TRBV9 TGTGCCAGCAGCGTAGCGGGGGGGGGCACAGATACGCAGTATTTT CASSVAGGGTDTQYF
TRBJ1-1 many - TRBV30 TGTGCCTTGGTGAGGGTACTATACACTGAAGCTTTCTTT CALVRVLYTEAFF
TRBJ1-2 - - TRBV25-1 TGTGCCAGCAGACCGGACACTACGAACTATGGCTACACCTTC CASRPDTTNYGYTF
TRBJ1-4 - TRBD1 TRBV4-3 TGCGCCAGCAGCCAAGATTGGACAGGGGGCAAACTGTTTTTT CASSQDWTGGKLFF
TRBJ1-1 - TRBD1 TRBV11-2 TGTGCCAGCAGCTGGGGACAGGGAAACACTGAAGCTTTCTTT CASSWGQGNTEAFF
TRBJ1-5 few - TRBV28 TGTGCCAGCAGGGACGGCAGGGATAGATATCAGCCCCAGCATTTT CASRDGRDRYQPQHF
TRBJ2-3 - TRBD1 TRBV7-9 TGTGCCAGCAGCTCTTGGACAGGGCAGGTAGATACGCAGTATTTT CASSSWTGQVDTQYF
TRBJ1-1 few - TRBV5-1 TGCGCCAGCAGCTTTGAGGGATCGGCGCAAGCTTTCTTT CASSFEGSAQAFF
TRBJ1-1 - TRBD1 TRBV6-4 TGTGCCAGCAGCAGGGACAGGACCCTGAACACTGAAGCTTTCTTT CASSRDRTLNTEAFF
TRBJ2-7 few - TRBV6-1 TGTGCCAGTGGTGTGTTGGGTTTCGGGGAGCAGTACTTC CASGVLGFGEQYF
TRBJ2-1 few TRBD1 TRBV5-4 TGTGCCAGCATCGACAGGGGACACAATGAGCAGTTCTTC CASIDRGHNEQFF
TRBJ2-7 few - TRBV19 TGTGCCAGTAGCCCTAGATCCTCCCTCCACTACGAGCAGTACTTC CASSPRSSLHYEQYF
TRBJ2-5 - TRBD1 TRBV5-4 TGTGCCAGCAGCCTGGGACAGACTCAAGAGACCCAGTACTTC CASSLGQTQETQYF
TRBJ2-1 - TRBD2 TRBV19 TGTGCCAGTAGGACGAGCGGGGGGAATGAGCAGTTCTTC CASRTSGGNEQFF
TRBJ2-3 - - TRBV5-4 TGTGCCAGCAGCTTGGGGGCGGGTAGCACAGATACGCAGTATTTT CASSLGAGSTDTQYF
TRBJ1-2 - - TRBV28 TGTGCCAGCAGTCCCGGGACATCAGGCTATGGCTACACCTTC CASSPGTSGYGYTF
TRBJ2-3 few TRBD1 TRBV28 TGTGCCAGCAGTGAGGGGGCCACAGATACGCAGTATTTT CASSEGATDTQYF
TRBJ1-6 few TRBD1 TRBV9 TGTGCCAGCAGCGAACATCAGGGGGGTTCACCCCTCCACTTT CASSEHQGGSPLHF
TRBJ2-7 - TRBD1 TRBV2 TGTGCCAGCAGTGAAGCCCGGGACAGCTACGAGCAGTACTTC CASSEARDSYEQYF
TRBJ2-7 few - TRBV9 TGTGCCAGCAGCGTAGGTTCCGGACAAGAGCTCTACGAGCAGTACTTC CASSVGSGQELYEQYF
TRBJ2-2 few - TRBV2 TGTGCCAGCGGCGTGACAGCGAACACCGGGGAGCTGTTTTTT CASGVTANTGELFF
TRBJ1-2 few TRBD1 TRBV5-1 TGCGCCAGCAGCTTGGTGGCGACAGGGGACTATGGCTACACCTTC CASSLVATGDYGYTF
TRBJ1-6 few TRBD1 TRBV5-4 TGTGCCAGCTCGGACAGGAGCGATAATTCACCCCTCCACTTT CASSDRSDNSPLHF
TRBJ1-2 - - TRBV30 TGTGCCTGGAGTGATAAGTCGCTAGCTAACTATGGCTACACCTTC CAWSDKSLANYGYTF
TRBJ2-5 - - TRBV14 TGTGCCAGCAGCCACCCAGGGGGGACACACGAGACCCAGTACTTC CASSHPGGTHETQYF